This T cell receptor beta chain was documented in a study of control samples from healthy donors and cancer patients (dated by TCRdb to 2018 to 2021). Spanning cysteine to phenylalanine, the CDR3 consists of 15 amino acids. Only CDR3 DNA is held: 45 bases, read in frame from base 1. CDR1 SNHLY and CDR2 FYNNEI are derived from the germline V gene. At the junction V is shortened by 6 bases and J by 2 bases, with 14 bases in between. Receptor libraries were prepared by the immunoSEQ multiplex PCR assay. TCRdb limited this immuneACCESS table to in-frame rearrangements with V and J called. A share of clones is missing; checked studies link under half to unresolved V genes, and the rest is unexplained. This sample comprises around 120,000 clones, 75% to 90% of them detected only once. Of the sample, 1% to 1.4% falls within the top ten clones. For this clone: It lacks a known antigen. Per-base qualities were not stored, and no clone one base away is much larger.

Sequencing was carried out using PBMCs. This TCR derives from a woman aged 50 to 65 with colorectal cancer. Recombination joined TRBV2 with TRBJ1-5; TRBD1 is perhaps the D gene, given 6 matching bases. This receptor carries the CDR3 CASSPRAGGNQPQHF. The bases read TGTGCCAGCAGCCCTCGGGCAGGGGGCAATCAGCCCCAGCATTTT.